The 7 T cell receptor beta chains below all came from one sample that was sequenced in a study of chemoradiotherapy in HPV16-positive cancers. Assay: immunoSEQ multiplex PCR; the TCRdb copy retains only in-frame clones and omits some. The repertoire holds 9,500 to 15,000 clones, with 85% to 90% as singletons. The specimen was blood, collected from a patient who underwent chemoradiotherapy. All receptors come from a human donor with HPV-associated anogenital cancer.

The genes are TRBV19 and TRBJ2-1; perhaps TRBD2 as D (7 bases). CDR1 is LNHDA, CDR2 SQIVND, per germline (reference sequence). CDR3 length equals 13 residues. V was trimmed by 10 bases and J by 2 bases, leaving 12 bases between them. The CDR3 spells CATKGGTYNEQFF. For the CDR3, the DNA is TGTGCCACTAAGGGGGGGACCTACAATGAGCAGTTCTTC. Variable domain in full (rest from reference TRBV19 and TRBJ2-1): DGGITQSPKYLFRKEGQNVTLSCEQNLNHDAMYWYRQDPGQGLRLIYYSQIVNDFQKGDIAEGYSVSREKKESFPLTVTSAQKNPTAFYLCATKGGTYNEQFFGPGTRLTVL.

This clone turned up a few times. The chain is built from TRBV7-2 and TRBJ2-7; D is unclear. Germline V lookup: CDR1 SGHTA, CDR2 FQGNSA. Trimming removed 2 bases at V and 5 bases at J, with 13 bases between. The CDR3 is made up of 14 amino acids. CDR3 amino acids: CASSLRGLRDEQYF. The CDR3 coding sequence is TGTGCCAGCAGCTTAAGAGGTCTACGGGACGAGCAGTACTTC.

V is TRBV5-6 and J is TRBJ1-1; 7 bases match TRBD1. CDR1 is SGHDT and CDR2 is YYEEEE in the germline V gene. The CDR3 runs 13 residues. The V gene end was trimmed by 5 bases and the J gene end by 4 bases; junction bases not matched to a gene: 5. The CDR3 is CASRLKGATEAFF. DNA of the CDR3: TGTGCCAGCAGGCTAAAGGGGGCCACTGAAGCTTTCTTT.

The rearrangement links TRBV30 to TRBJ1-1; a weak D match, TRBD1 (5 bases). Germline CDR1 reads GTSNPN; CDR2 reads SVGIG (reference sequence). The V end was cut by 3 bases, the J end by 3 bases, with 11 bases between. The CDR3 loop spans 13 amino acids. CDR3 nucleotide sequence: TGTGCCTGGAGGGCAGGGTATTACACTGAAGCTTTCTTT. The encoded protein is CAWRAGYYTEAFF.

This clone was recorded a few times. This chain connects TRBV2 to TRBJ2-7; 7 bases are a match to TRBD1. Germline lookup yields CDR1 SNHLY and CDR2 FYNNEI. CDR3 length equals 13 residues. The V gene end was trimmed by 8 bases and the J gene end by 3 bases; junction bases not matched to a gene: 7. In DNA, the CDR3 is TGTGCCAGCCCGATCAGGGGGAGCTACGAGCAGTACTTC. It is translated as CASPIRGSYEQYF.

The gene calls are TRBV4-1 and TRBJ2-7; D remains ambiguous. V was cut by 1 base and J by 0 bases, with 10 bases left in between. Germline loops: CDR1 MGHRA, CDR2 YSYEKL. The CDR3 spans 15 residues. DNA for the CDR3: TGCGCCAGCAGCCAAGTACCGACAAACTCCTACGAGCAGTACTTC. It specifies CASSQVPTNSYEQYF.

The V and J genes are TRBV4-1 and TRBJ1-4; a possible D gene is TRBD1 (6 bases). Germline V CDR1 and CDR2: MGHRA, YSYEKL. V was clipped by 3 bases and J by 7 bases, with 18 bases between them. This CDR3 has 16 amino acids. The CDR3 is CASSQRTSGEGEKLFF. DNA for the CDR3: TGCGCCAGCAGCCAGAGAACCTCAGGGGAAGGTGAAAAACTGTTTTTT.